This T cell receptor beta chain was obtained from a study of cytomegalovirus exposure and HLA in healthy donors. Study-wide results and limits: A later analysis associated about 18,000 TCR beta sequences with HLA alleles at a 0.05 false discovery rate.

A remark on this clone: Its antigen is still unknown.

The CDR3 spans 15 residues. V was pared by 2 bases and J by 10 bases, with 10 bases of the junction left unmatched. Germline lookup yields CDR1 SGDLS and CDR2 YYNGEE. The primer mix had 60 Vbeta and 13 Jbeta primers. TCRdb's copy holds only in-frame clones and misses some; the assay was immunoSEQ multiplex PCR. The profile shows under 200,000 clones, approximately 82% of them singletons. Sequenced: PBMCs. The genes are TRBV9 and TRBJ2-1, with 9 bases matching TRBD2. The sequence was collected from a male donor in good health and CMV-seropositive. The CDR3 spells CASSVGGRGVWEQFF. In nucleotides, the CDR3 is TGTGCCAGCAGCGTTGGCGGGAGGGGGGTTTGGGAGCAGTTCTTC.